Presented here are 17 T cell receptor beta chains from one specimen sequenced in a study of metastatic and nonmetastatic thyroid tumors (dated by TCRdb to the early 2020s). Receptors were amplified or captured by PCR. The data were produced on an Illumina HiSeq 4000. Starting from the raw public reads, TCRdb applied fastp trimming at Q25, assembled clones with MiXCR and retained in-frame beta chains. For this sample the table gives approximately 37,000 clones, of which roughly 15% were detected only once. About a fifth of the sample goes to the ten largest clones. None of the patients had been given any treatment before thyroid surgery. Sequenced: blood. Receptors were obtained from a male donor with papillary thyroid cancer or a benign thyroid nodule (not recorded which). Some clones in this sample may be carry-over from other donors' samples.

This clone was counted a few times. It may be a read error: a sequence one base away is much more abundant. The chain has TRBV2 and TRBJ2-3, with D maybe TRBD2 (5 bases). The CDR3 totals 11 residues. The germline gives CDR1 SNHLY, CDR2 FYNNEI. V was pared by 7 bases and J by 8 bases, with 10 bases between. In DNA, the CDR3 is TGTGCCAGCAATGTAGAGGGTACGCAGTATTTT. It is translated as CASNVEGTQYF.

This clone was detected ten times or more. The chain carries TRBV20-1 and TRBJ1-2, with D unclear. Deletions cut 0 bases from V and 7 bases from J, with 15 bases between. From germline, CDR1 is DFQATT and CDR2 SNEGSKA (reference sequence). There are 14 residues in the CDR3. The CDR3 bases are TGCAGTGCTAGAGATAAGGCAGACCCGGTTGGCTACACCTTC. Encoded protein: CSARDKADPVGYTF.

This clone was observed at least ten times. The chain links TRBV20-1 to TRBJ2-3; 7 bases line up with TRBD2. V shed 3 bases and J 2 bases; nucleotides not matched to a gene: 5. CDR3 length: 14 amino acids. Per the germline V gene, CDR1 is DFQATT and CDR2 is SNEGSKA (reference sequence). CDR3 sequence (DNA): TGCAGTGCTAGCGTGGGAGGGGCCACAGATACGCAGTATTTT. Its translation: CSASVGGATDTQYF.

The table lists this clone with many counts. The J gene is TRBJ2-3, the V gene TRBV6-5; perhaps D is TRBD1 or TRBD2 (5 bases each). Germline V gene data show CDR1 as MNHEY and CDR2 as SVGAGI. Trimming took off 2 bases at V and 2 bases at J, with 14 bases between the two ends. The CDR3 has 16 residues. CDR3 sequence (DNA): TGTGCCAGCAGTTACGGTGGGGGTCACCTCACAGATACGCAGTATTTT. Amino acids: CASSYGGGHLTDTQYF.

This clone was recorded at least ten times. The CDR3 loop reads CATSSLENEQFF. DNA for the CDR3: TGTGCCACCAGCAGCCTTGAAAATGAGCAGTTCTTC. V is TRBV15 and J is TRBJ2-1; D gene unclear. CDR3 length: 12 amino acids. Deletions cut 3 bases from V and 7 bases from J, with 7 bases between. The V gene's germline CDR1 is LNHNV and CDR2 YYDKDF (reference sequence).

As regards this clone: Its ends do not fully match the called genes, so a read error is possible. The chain carries TRBV11-2 and TRBJ2-3; D call uncertain. The CDR3 has 16 amino acids. Per germline, CDR1 SGHAT and CDR2 FQNNGV. CDR3 nucleotides: TGTGTCAGCATCTTAGCTGGTCTAACTAGCACAGATACGCAGTATTTT. This encodes CVSILAGLTSTDTQYF.

This clone was seen ten or more times. The chain links TRBV4-3 to TRBJ1-2, with D possibly matching TRBD1 (5 bases). The ends were cut back, 0 bases at V and 4 bases at J, with 18 bases in the middle. The CDR3 has 17 residues. Germline V gives CDR1 LGHNA, CDR2 YSLEER. Here the CDR3 DNA reads TGCGCCAGCAGCCAAGATGCCGCCCGGGGGTGGACCTATGGCTACACCTTC. Translated, it gives CASSQDAARGWTYGYTF.

This clone has at least ten counts. This chain links TRBV6-5 with TRBJ1-5; D perhaps matches TRBD1 (5 bases). Trimming took off 2 bases at V and 0 bases at J, with 8 bases between the two ends. CDR3 length: 15 amino acids. Germline V CDR1 and CDR2: MNHEY, SVGAGI. The CDR3 coding sequence is TGTGCCAGCAGTTACACGGGGGATAGCAATCAGCCCCAGCATTTT. The encoded protein is CASSYTGDSNQPQHF.

This clone has at least ten counts. This chain links TRBV5-6 with TRBJ2-7; D is undetermined. Germline values: CDR1 SGHDT, CDR2 YYEEEE. Trimming shortened V by 3 bases and J by 3 bases, and 4 bases separated the two germline ends. The CDR3 totals 11 residues. The CDR3 protein is CASSYNYEQYF. The CDR3, as DNA: TGTGCCAGCAGCTACAACTACGAGCAGTACTTC.

In its sample, this clone is medium-sized. This sequence joins TRBV12-3 or TRBV12-4 and TRBJ2-7, with 8 bases fitting TRBD1. J gave up 7 bases and V 3 bases, and 5 bases lay outside the gene matches. This CDR3 contains 13 residues. CDR3 sequence (DNA): TGTGCCAGCAGTTTCGGCAGGGGGCATGAGCAGTACTTC. Its protein is CASSFGRGHEQYF.

The table lists this clone with many counts. The rearrangement uses TRBV4-2 and TRBJ2-7; possibly TRBD1 or TRBD2 for D (6 bases each). Deletions cut 5 bases from V and 5 bases from J, with 13 bases between. The CDR3 is 13 amino acids. CDR1 and CDR2 from the germline V gene are LGHNA and YNFKEQ. CDR3 nucleotides: TGTGCCAGCAGCGCGGGACATTTCGACGAGCAGTACTTC. Translation gives CASSAGHFDEQYF.

This clone occurred many times. This chain uses TRBV20-1 with TRBJ1-1; a weak D match, TRBD1 (5 bases). V gave up 6 bases and J gave up 4 bases, with 12 bases separating them. The CDR3 extends over 12 amino acids. The germline V gene has CDR1 DFQATT and CDR2 SNEGSKA (reference sequence). The CDR3 reads CSAPERGTEAFF. CDR3 in DNA: TGCAGTGCGCCCGAAAGGGGCACTGAAGCTTTCTTT.

The chain combines TRBV6-4 with TRBJ2-1; D unresolved. The V and J ends lost 4 bases and 0 bases respectively, with 4 bases between them. Germline V gene lookup returns CDR1 MRHNA and CDR2 SNTAGT. The CDR3 runs 13 residues. As DNA, the CDR3 is TGTGCCAGCAGTGCGGGCTCCTACAATGAGCAGTTCTTC. Its protein is CASSAGSYNEQFF.

The J gene is TRBJ2-7, the V gene TRBV7-2; D remains ambiguous. Germline-derived CDR1 and CDR2 are SGHTA and FQGNSA. The CDR3 extends over 15 amino acids. The V end lost 5 bases, the J end lost 2 bases, and 16 bases lay between the germline ends. The CDR3 DNA follows: TGTGCCAGCAGCCAGGCGTATATGAAGACCTACGAGCAGTACTTC. This sequence encodes CASSQAYMKTYEQYF.

The table lists this clone with many counts. The chain couples TRBV28 to TRBJ1-5; D unclear. The germline V gene encodes CDR1 MDHEN and CDR2 SYDVKM. The CDR3 spans 16 residues. Deletions cut 7 bases from V and 3 bases from J, with 19 bases between. The CDR3 DNA sequence: TGTGCCAGCACCGTATACGGAACGGGGAACAATCAGCCCCAGCATTTT. This gives the protein CASTVYGTGNNQPQHF.

Points on this clone: One junction end does not reproduce the germline sequence, and a read error may be involved. The chain couples TRBV6-2 or TRBV6-3 to TRBJ2-2, with a weak D call TRBD1 (8 bases). The CDR3 has 17 amino acids. The germline gives CDR1 MNHEY, CDR2 SVGEGT. The CDR3 region has the DNA TGCGCCAGCAACAGTTACGACAGGGGAGGGTCGGACCGGGGAACTGTTTTT. Translated, it gives CASNSYDRGGSDRGTVF.

This chain connects TRBV6-5 to TRBJ1-4; D is ambiguous. Germline V gives CDR1 MNHEY, CDR2 SVGAGI. This CDR3 comprises 13 residues. V was shortened by 4 bases and J by 7 bases, with 10 bases between the two germline ends. This CDR3 reads CASSSGDSEKLFF. CDR3 bases: TGTGCCAGCAGTTCCGGTGACTCTGAAAAACTGTTTTTT.